This entry is about one TCR beta chain. The record originates from a study of PD-L1 blockade in urothelial cancer. Study-level information: Prior chemotherapy regimens per patient numbered 0 to 3. Blood analyses occurred 3 weeks (second dose) and 6 weeks post treatment start. Median T cell yield per blood sample was about 140,000 cells.

Libraries were prepared by immunoSEQ multiplex PCR; TCRdb keeps only in-frame clonotypes and omits some of them. The sample has around 93,000 clones, approximately 87% seen once. The time point is: peripheral blood 6 weeks after treatment start. With V trimmed by 0 bases and J by 4 bases, 5 bases remained unmatched. The CDR3 runs to 16 residues. Germline CDR1 is KGHSH and CDR2 is LQKENI. Sequencing was performed on PBMCs, taken around atezolizumab (anti-PD-L1) treatment. The sequence was obtained from a man between 70 and 80 years old with urothelial cancer. The rearrangement joins TRBV18 to TRBJ2-1, with 8 bases fitting TRBD2. CDR3: CASSPPSGGTYNEQFF. CDR3 DNA: TGTGCCAGCTCACCACCGAGCGGGGGCACTTACAATGAGCAGTTCTTC.